These T cell receptor beta chains were read from a single sample in a study of T-cell memory formation after mild COVID-19. TCRdb reanalysed the 5' RACE reads using MiXCR and keeps one entry per CDR3 protein. The sample consists of approximately 82,000 distinct CDR3 sequences, about 13% of them appearing once. The sample was PBMCs or a T cell subset sorted from them (not recorded which). These receptors originate from a man younger than 35 who had mild COVID-19 (a few samples of this study predate the infection). Cell type and time point are not known. Each CDR3 is given with its conserved first and last residue. The D gene is left open where the match is weak. Part of the rows lack a size; the others show once, few, many or a class for expanded clones.

d_gene	abundance	v_gene	j_gene	CDR3aa	CDR3nt
.	many	TRBV20-1	TRBJ2-1	CSARPSHGAYNEQFF	TGCAGTGCTCGACCCTCTCACGGGGCCTACAATGAGCAGTTCTTC
.	few	TRBV4-1	TRBJ1-3	CASSPIQGSGNTIYF	TGCGCCAGCAGCCCGATTCAGGGCTCTGGAAACACCATATATTTT
.	few	TRBV11-3	TRBJ2-1	CASSLEPSSYNEQFF	TGTGCCAGCAGCTTAGAACCGAGCTCCTACAATGAGCAGTTCTTC
.	.	TRBV6-4	TRBJ2-6	CASIEGQYSSGANVLTF	TGTGCCAGCATCGAAGGACAGTACAGCTCTGGGGCCAACGTCCTGACTTTC
.	few	TRBV6-5	TRBJ2-5	CASPRGETQYF	TGTGCCAGCCCCCGGGGGGAGACCCAGTACTTC
.	.	TRBV6-5	TRBJ1-2	CASSYDRVGYTF	TGTGCCAGCAGTTACGATAGGGTTGGCTACACCTTC
.	.	TRBV5-1	TRBJ2-7	CASSRLGTYEQYF	TGCGCCAGCAGTAGGCTAGGGACCTACGAGCAGTACTTC
.	.	TRBV11-2	TRBJ1-1	CASSLGPGSSMATEAFF	TGTGCCAGCAGCTTAGGCCCGGGCAGCTCTATGGCCACTGAAGCTTTCTTT
.	.	TRBV4-1	TRBJ1-5	CASSQGRVNNQPQHF	TGCGCCAGCAGCCAGGGCAGGGTAAACAATCAGCCCCAGCATTTT
.	.	TRBV9	TRBJ2-6	CASATGANVLTF	TGTGCCAGCGCCACTGGGGCCAACGTCCTGACTTTC
.	few	TRBV6-5	TRBJ1-2	CASTYGGGVGGYTF	TGTGCCAGCACCTACGGGGGCGGAGTAGGTGGCTACACCTTC
TRBD2	few	TRBV4-1	TRBJ2-4	CASSQDPLAGPNNIQYF	TGCGCCAGCAGCCAAGATCCTCTAGCGGGGCCGAATAACATTCAGTACTTC
.	few	TRBV7-9	TRBJ2-1	CASSLELASDEQFF	TGTGCCAGCAGCTTAGAGCTAGCATCGGATGAGCAGTTCTTC
TRBD2	few	TRBV29-1	TRBJ2-5	CSVQLAGYQETQYF	TGCAGCGTACAACTAGCGGGGTACCAAGAGACCCAGTACTTC
TRBD2	few	TRBV29-1	TRBJ2-5	CSVGSGGKETQYF	TGCAGCGTTGGAAGCGGGGGGAAAGAGACCCAGTACTTC
TRBD1	few	TRBV7-9	TRBJ2-7	CASRPDRGRPYEQYF	TGTGCCAGCAGACCGGACAGGGGGCGCCCCTACGAGCAGTACTTC
.	few	TRBV25-1	TRBJ2-1	CASRKGGDEQFF	TGTGCCAGCAGAAAAGGGGGGGATGAGCAGTTCTTC
TRBD2	.	TRBV30	TRBJ2-1	CASDGLAGGNEQFF	TGTGCCTCTGATGGACTAGCGGGGGGGAATGAGCAGTTCTTC
.	few	TRBV4-1	TRBJ2-2	CASSRPRGTGELFF	TGCGCCAGCAGCCGGCCGAGGGGGACCGGGGAGCTGTTTTTT
.	.	TRBV6-5	TRBJ1-2	CASSYGGGGYTF	TGTGCCAGCAGTTACGGAGGAGGTGGCTACACCTTC
.	.	TRBV12-3/TRBV12-4	TRBJ2-7	CATSPYRDVGSYEQYF	TGTGCCACCAGCCCATACCGGGACGTTGGCTCCTACGAGCAGTACTTC
.	few	TRBV20-1	TRBJ1-1	CSARQLTEAFF	TGCAGTGCTAGACAGCTCACTGAAGCTTTCTTT
TRBD1	.	TRBV4-1	TRBJ1-1	CASSARGTGGNTEAFF	TGCGCCAGCAGCGCCCGGGGGACAGGGGGGAACACTGAAGCTTTCTTT
.	.	TRBV5-1	TRBJ2-1	CASSFDLGNEQFF	TGCGCCAGCAGCTTCGACCTGGGGAATGAGCAGTTCTTC
TRBD1	.	TRBV20-1	TRBJ2-1	CSVRAGTGGYEQFF	TGCAGTGTTAGGGCCGGGACAGGAGGGTATGAGCAGTTCTTC
TRBD2	.	TRBV7-9	TRBJ2-1	CASSPTSGTYENEQFF	TGTGCCAGCAGCCCGACTAGCGGTACCTACGAGAATGAGCAGTTCTTC
TRBD1	once	TRBV5-1	TRBJ2-4	CASSFRTGENIQYF	TGCGCCAGCAGCTTCCGGACAGGGGAAAACATTCAGTACTTC
.	few	TRBV9	TRBJ2-3	CASSVREASTDTQYF	TGTGCCAGCAGCGTAAGGGAGGCTAGCACAGATACGCAGTATTTT
.	.	TRBV29-1	TRBJ1-1	CSVGEGRDAFF	TGCAGCGTTGGTGAGGGGCGGGACGCTTTCTTT
.	.	TRBV7-9	TRBJ1-4	CASSIPQGFVDEKLFF	TGTGCCAGCAGCATACCTCAGGGGTTCGTGGATGAAAAACTGTTTTTT
TRBD1	few	TRBV3-1	TRBJ2-7	CASSFPGQGGVSYEQYF	TGTGCCAGCAGTTTCCCGGGACAGGGGGGCGTCTCCTACGAGCAGTACTTC
.	many	TRBV7-9	TRBJ2-7	CASRGGAFEQYF	TGTGCCAGCAGGGGGGGGGCTTTCGAGCAGTACTTC
.	few	TRBV7-6	TRBJ2-5	CASSSGELVPETQYF	TGTGCCAGCAGCTCTGGGGAGCTGGTGCCAGAGACCCAGTACTTC